Below, 31 T cell receptor beta chains from the same sample are listed, as sequenced in a study of regulatory T cells in long-lasting Graves disease. Both iRepertoire HTBI primers and Arm-PCR of CDR3 regions were used to build the TCR beta libraries. TCRdb passed the multiplex PCR reads through MiXCR, listing each CDR3 protein once. The sample contains about 470,000 distinct CDR3 sequences, more than 13% of which appear only once. Time point noted: newly diagnosed GD, antithyroid drugs for less than 3 months. Isolated PBMC RNA provided the starting material for the TCR library. A further study also used this sample, focusing on T cells in Graves' hyperthyroidism and ophthalmopathy.

The sequences come from peripheral blood mononuclear cells (PBMCs), collected at new diagnosis, from a patient treated with antithyroid drugs. The source of these receptors is a woman in her thirties with Graves disease.

V and J are TRBV6-1 and TRBJ1-2; unclear D gene. The germline CDR1 and CDR2 sequences are MNHNS and SASEGT. V lost 6 bases to trimming and J lost 0 bases, with 11 bases between them. There are 14 residues in the CDR3. The CDR3: CASRSSSANYGYTF. The CDR3 bases are TGTGCCAGCAGGTCCTCATCAGCTAACTATGGCTACACCTTC.

This clonotype has ten or more counts. The chain employs TRBV10-1 and TRBJ2-5, with 7 positions matching TRBD1. Trimming removed 3 bases from V and 5 bases from J; junction bases left unmatched: 9. This CDR3 is built from 15 residues. Germline lookup yields CDR1 WNHNN and CDR2 SYGVQD (reference sequence). The DNA of the CDR3 is TGCGCCAGCAGTGATGGGGGAACAGGGGTGGAGACCCAGTACTTC. It codes for CASSDGGTGVETQYF.

J is TRBJ2-3 and V is TRBV29-1, with 9 positions matching TRBD1. CDR3 size: 13 residues. Germline values: CDR1 SQVTM, CDR2 ANQGSEA. V lost 0 bases to trimming and J lost 14 bases; unmatched junction nucleotides: 9. For the CDR3, the DNA is TGCAGCGTTGAAGAGAGGGGGACAGGGCCCCGGTATTTT. Protein: CSVEERGTGPRYF.

In its sample, this clonotype was seen a few times. V usage is TRBV29-1 and J usage is TRBJ2-2; 7 bases are a match to TRBD1. V shed 6 bases, J shed 3 bases, and the junction held 16 bases outside the gene matches. Germline V gene lookup returns CDR1 SQVTM and CDR2 ANQGSEA. This CDR3 is 17 amino acids long. The CDR3 DNA reads TGCAGCGTGGCCGGGAAGCGGACAGGCCAAGACACCGGGGAGCTGTTTTTT. It codes for CSVAGKRTGQDTGELFF.

This clonotype was recorded a few times. The J gene is TRBJ2-4, the V gene TRBV11-2, with D perhaps matching TRBD1 or TRBD2 (5 bases each). Germline V gives CDR1 SGHAT, CDR2 FQNNGV. This CDR3 spans 12 amino acids. Trimming took 3 bases from V and 5 from J, leaving 5 bases between them. The CDR3 loop is CASSLGENIQYF. The CDR3 nucleotides read TGTGCCAGCAGCTTGGGGGAAAACATTCAGTACTTC.

This clonotype was detected ten times or more. The chain links TRBV24-1 to TRBJ2-1; either TRBD1 or TRBD2 may supply D (6 bases each). The CDR3 sequence is 13 residues long. The ends were cut back, 4 bases at V and 12 bases at J, with 15 bases in the middle. The germline V gene encodes CDR1 KGHDR and CDR2 SFDVKD. The chain's CDR3 is CATSDGGLGWQFF. Here the CDR3 DNA reads TGTGCCACCAGTGACGGGGGCCTCGGATGGCAGTTCTTC.

As concerns this clonotype: A single base separates this from a much larger clone, so it may be a read error. This rearrangement joins TRBV28 to TRBJ2-1, with 7 bases lining up with TRBD2. The CDR3 sequence is 15 residues long. In germline, CDR1 is MDHEN, CDR2 SYDVKM. The CDR3 sequence: CVSSGTTTLFNEQFF. As DNA, the CDR3 is TGTGTCAGCTCCGGGACTACCACCCTTTTCAATGAGCAGTTCTTC. The entire variable domain, with the rest obtained from reference TRBV28 and TRBJ2-1, is as follows: DVKVTQSSRYLVKRTGEKVFLECVQDMDHENMFWYRQDPGLGLRLIYFSYDVKMKEKGDIPEGYSVSREKKERFSLILESASTNQTSMYLCVSSGTTTLFNEQFFGPGTRLTVL.

This clonotype has ten or more counts. The chain couples TRBV7-9 to TRBJ2-7; D is possibly TRBD2 (5 bases). The CDR3 is 15 residues long. Trimming pared 5 bases from V and 7 bases from J, leaving 21 bases between. Looked up from germline, CDR1 is SEHNR and CDR2 is FQNEAQ (reference sequence). The CDR3 sequence: CASSPIGGTSVEQYF. The CDR3 region has the DNA TGTGCCAGCAGCCCTATTGGAGGTACCTCCGTGGAGCAGTACTTC.

This clonotype was detected many times. The rearrangement joins TRBV28 to TRBJ1-6; the D is unclear. V was clipped by 3 bases and J by 9 bases, with 24 bases between them. The CDR3 sequence is 18 residues long. The germline gives CDR1 MDHEN, CDR2 SYDVKM. For the CDR3, the DNA is TGTGCCAGCAGTTTGACCTTTAGTGTGGGGAACGGGGTTTCACCCCTCCACTTT. Translation: CASSLTFSVGNGVSPLHF.

This rearrangement joins TRBV19 to TRBJ1-1; no reliable D call. Germline CDR1 is LNHDA and CDR2 is SQIVND (reference sequence). The CDR3 runs to 11 residues. The ends were cut back, 6 bases at V and 9 bases at J, with 11 bases in the middle. The DNA for the CDR3 is TGTGCCAGTAGAGGACCGGAGCAAGCTTTCTTT. Amino acids: CASRGPEQAFF.

This clonotype was seen a few times. At one end the junction does not follow the germline gene, possibly because of a read error. The CDR3 reads CVSSQEYRGNEQFF. The CDR3 coding sequence is TGTGTCAGCAGCCAAGAATACAGGGGGAATGAGCAGTTCTTC. The chain carries TRBV14 and TRBJ2-1; 8 bases map to TRBD1. CDR1 and CDR2 from the germline V gene are SGHDN and FVKESK. The CDR3 is 14 residues long.

This clonotype has at least ten counts. This chain uses TRBV28 with TRBJ2-3; 8 bases are shared with TRBD1. V lost 7 bases to trimming and J lost 4 bases; unmatched junction nucleotides: 16. The CDR3 is 17 amino acids. Germline V gives CDR1 MDHEN, CDR2 SYDVKM. CDR3 residues: CASIPGADRGEADTQYF. DNA of the CDR3: TGTGCCAGCATCCCAGGGGCCGACAGGGGCGAAGCAGATACGCAGTATTTT.

This clonotype was picked up many times. The CDR3 DNA is TGTGCCAGCAGTTTAGGTTTCGAGCTCATAGGGCAGTACTTC. It is translated as CASSLGFELIGQYF. The chain uses TRBV28 and TRBJ2-7; D gene unclear. V was clipped by 2 bases and J by 9 bases, with 17 bases between them. The CDR3 loop spans 14 amino acids. CDR1 and CDR2 (germline): MDHEN, SYDVKM.

This clonotype was counted a few times. The gene calls are TRBV24-1 and TRBJ2-7, with no clear D. Trimming removed 5 bases from V and 3 bases from J, with 10 bases in between. This CDR3 has 13 residues. Germline V lookup: CDR1 KGHDR, CDR2 SFDVKD. The CDR3 is CATSGPGNYEQYF. The CDR3 DNA is TGTGCCACCAGTGGCCCGGGTAACTACGAGCAGTACTTC.

This sequence joins TRBV6-1 and TRBJ1-3; D unresolved. This CDR3 is built from 15 residues. With 0 bases removed from V and 2 bases from J, the gap between germline ends came to 8 bases. Germline V lookup: CDR1 MNHNS, CDR2 SASEGT. The CDR3 protein is CASSEALQPGNTIYF. DNA for the CDR3: TGTGCCAGCAGTGAAGCGCTCCAGCCTGGAAACACCATATATTTT.

A few counts support this clonotype. The chain couples TRBV4-1 to TRBJ2-7; D possibly uses TRBD1 or TRBD2 (7 bases each). This CDR3 has 15 amino acids. V dropped 4 bases and J dropped 4 bases, with 17 bases sitting between them. Germline V lookup: CDR1 MGHRA, CDR2 YSYEKL. CDR3 DNA sequence: TGCGCCAGCAGCCTTCAAGCGGGACAGATATACGAGCAGTACTTC. Residues: CASSLQAGQIYEQYF.

This clonotype came up many times. This chain uses TRBV19 with TRBJ2-7, with TRBD1 as a possible D gene (5 bases). V was clipped by 7 bases and J by 4 bases, with 11 bases between them. CDR1 and CDR2 (germline): LNHDA, SQIVND (reference sequence). This CDR3 is 12 amino acids long. CDR3 residues: CASNQAGYEQYF. For the CDR3, the DNA is TGTGCCAGTAACCAGGCAGGGTACGAGCAGTACTTC.

The table lists this clonotype with many counts. This chain links TRBV20-1 with TRBJ2-7, with a weak D call TRBD2 (6 bases). V lost 0 bases to trimming and J lost 5 bases, with 14 bases between them. In germline, CDR1 is DFQATT, CDR2 SNEGSKA (reference sequence). The CDR3 is 14 amino acids. CDR3 in DNA: TGCAGTGCTAGAGATAGTCGCCTAGCGAACGAGCAGTACTTC. Amino acids: CSARDSRLANEQYF.

This clonotype was picked up many times. The chain recombines TRBV13 with TRBJ1-2; 7 nucleotides align to TRBD1. The junction had 5 bases not matched to a gene; V was cut back by 5 bases and J by 5 bases. This CDR3 is 13 amino acids long. Germline-derived CDR1 and CDR2 are PRHDT and FYEKMQ (reference sequence). The CDR3 spells CASSPGQPYGYTF. CDR3 in DNA: TGTGCCAGCAGCCCGGGACAGCCTTATGGCTACACCTTC.

This clonotype was seen only a few times. The genes are TRBV7-9 and TRBJ2-1; 7 bases map to TRBD2. The CDR3 spans 16 residues. Trimming removed 2 bases from V and 2 bases from J; junction bases left unmatched: 6. The V gene's germline CDR1 is SEHNR and CDR2 FQNEAQ (reference sequence). The CDR3 region is CASSLLAGTTYNEQFF. The CDR3 DNA follows: TGTGCCAGCAGCTTACTTGCCGGGACTACCTACAATGAGCAGTTCTTC.

V gene TRBV27 combines with J gene TRBJ1-2, with a weak D call TRBD1 (5 bases). In germline, CDR1 is MNHEY, CDR2 SMNVEV (reference sequence). The CDR3 length is 14 residues. With 4 bases removed from V and 4 bases from J, the gap between germline ends came to 13 bases. The CDR3 loop is CASSSSRQIYGYTF. For the CDR3, the DNA is TGTGCCAGCAGTTCGAGTCGACAGATCTATGGCTACACCTTC.

In this sample, this clonotype turned up many times. The CDR3 loop is CASSTGGPLSYGYTF. CDR3 coding DNA: TGTGCCAGCAGTACAGGGGGGCCCCTTAGCTATGGCTACACCTTC. The V call is TRBV12-3 or TRBV12-4, the J call TRBJ1-2; 8 nucleotides match TRBD1. The CDR3 length is 15 residues. The junction had 9 bases not matched to a gene; V was cut back by 5 bases and J by 4 bases.

Ten or more counts support this clonotype. This chain connects TRBV2 to TRBJ2-1; tentatively, D is TRBD2 (6 bases). This CDR3 is 18 amino acids long. Germline values: CDR1 SNHLY, CDR2 FYNNEI. V was cut by 6 bases and J by 2 bases, with 23 bases left in between. In DNA, the CDR3 is TGTGCCAGCAGAACTACTAGCTCTACTAGCAGCACCTACAATGAGCAGTTCTTC. It specifies CASRTTSSTSSTYNEQFF.

This rearrangement joins TRBV19 to TRBJ2-1, with TRBD1 matching 10 bases. The J segment lost 8 bases and the V segment lost 6 bases, leaving 13 bases of the junction unmatched. The CDR3 runs 16 residues. Germline CDR1 and CDR2: LNHDA and SQIVND (reference sequence). The CDR3 sequence is CASRPLTGGSSDEQFF. The CDR3 coding sequence is TGTGCCAGTAGACCCCTGACAGGGGGCTCTAGCGATGAGCAGTTCTTC. Full variable domain (missing parts from reference TRBV19 and TRBJ2-1): DGGITQSPKYLFRKEGQNVTLSCEQNLNHDAMYWYRQDPGQGLRLIYYSQIVNDFQKGDIAEGYSVSREKKESFPLTVTSAQKNPTAFYLCASRPLTGGSSDEQFFGPGTRLTVL.

This clonotype has at least ten counts. This chain joins TRBV19 and TRBJ2-5, with 8 bases lining up with TRBD1. Looked up from germline, CDR1 is LNHDA and CDR2 is SQIVND (reference sequence). The CDR3 runs to 14 residues. J was trimmed by 6 bases and V by 5 bases; bases with no gene match: 8. CDR3 region: CASSVQGAWKTQYF. The CDR3 bases are TGTGCCAGTAGTGTCCAGGGGGCATGGAAGACCCAGTACTTC.

The chain uses TRBV5-4 and TRBJ2-3; 8 positions agree with TRBD1. With V trimmed by 4 bases and J by 7 bases, 14 bases remained unmatched. Per germline, CDR1 SGHNT and CDR2 YYREEE (reference sequence). The CDR3 has 16 residues. The CDR3 bases are TGTGCCAGCAGCGTAGAGCCGGGACAGGCGACGAATACGCAGTATTTT. Translating it yields CASSVEPGQATNTQYF.

This clonotype was counted many times. This rearrangement joins TRBV5-1 to TRBJ1-4; tentative D call: TRBD1 (5 bases). Germline-derived CDR1 and CDR2 are SGHRS and YFSETQ. The CDR3 totals 13 residues. Between the trimmed V and J ends, which lost 4 bases and 3 bases, there was a span of 7 bases. For the CDR3, the DNA is TGCGCCAGCAGCCCGGGGGCTAATGAAAAACTGTTTTTT. Amino acids: CASSPGANEKLFF.

This clonotype was recorded at least ten times. The chain joins TRBV5-4 to TRBJ2-1; 13 bases align to TRBD2. V shed 2 bases, J shed 4 bases, and the junction held 9 bases outside the gene matches. The CDR3 loop spans 18 amino acids. CDR1 and CDR2 (germline): SGHNT, YYREEE (reference sequence). CDR3 sequence reads: CASSLGLAGAPKYNEQFF. The DNA of the CDR3 is TGTGCCAGCAGCTTAGGACTAGCGGGAGCCCCCAAGTACAATGAGCAGTTCTTC.

This clonotype appeared many times. The chain uses TRBV20-1 and TRBJ2-4, with D possibly matching TRBD1 (6 bases). The V gene lost 6 bases and the J gene lost 5 bases, with 17 bases spanning the gap. Germline V lookup: CDR1 DFQATT, CDR2 SNEGSKA (reference sequence). This CDR3 has 14 residues. CDR3 protein: CSATDEGDQNIQYF. In nucleotides, the CDR3 is TGCAGTGCCACGGACGAGGGGGATCAAAACATTCAGTACTTC.

This chain links TRBV5-1 with TRBJ2-7; tentatively, D is TRBD2 (6 bases). Germline V lookup: CDR1 SGHRS, CDR2 YFSETQ. The V end was cut by 0 bases, the J end by 5 bases, with 12 bases between. This CDR3 has 14 residues. For the CDR3, the DNA is TGCGCCAGCAGCTTGGGTCAACTAGCCAACGAGCAGTACTTC. It codes for CASSLGQLANEQYF. The full variable domain, completed using reference TRBV5-1 and TRBJ2-7, is KAGVTQTPRYLIKTRGQQVTLSCSPISGHRSVSWYQQTPGQGLQFLFEYFSETQRNKGNFPGRFSGRQFSNSRSEMNVSTLELGDSALYLCASSLGQLANEQYFGPGTRLTVT.

This clonotype was recorded at least ten times. The chain employs TRBV13 and TRBJ2-7; D gene uncertain. The germline CDR1 and CDR2 sequences are PRHDT and FYEKMQ (reference sequence). There are 11 residues in the CDR3. Trimming stripped 5 bases from V and 5 bases from J, with 7 bases between. Here the CDR3 DNA reads TGTGCCAGCAGCGCCCAGGACGAGCAGTACTTC. As protein: CASSAQDEQYF.